This TCR beta chain appears in the sequencing data of a study of lymphopenia after photon versus proton radiotherapy (dated 2019 in TCRdb). Background on the whole study: In patients with gastrointestinal tumors who developed high-grade lymphopenia, the study compared the immunological effects of photon radiation therapy with those of proton radiation therapy. The cohort included 15 to 20 patients with gastrointestinal tumors who developed lymphopenia after receiving either photon or proton therapy. The goal of the study was to characterize the differences between the two radiation modalities in how they affect the immune system.

To note about this clone: The antigen it recognizes is unknown. No base qualities exist here, and no much larger clone lies one base off it.

CDR1 and CDR2, per the germline V gene, are SGHAT and FQNNGV. The CDR3 contains 17 residues, cysteine and phenylalanine counted. Only the CDR3 region is kept as DNA, spanning 51 bases read in frame from base 1. For this chain, trimming is 2 bases at the V end and 0 bases at the J end, and the number of junction bases without a gene match is 6. Results and caveats for the whole study, not just this receptor: Once the lymphocyte count had reached its nadir, the repertoires of photon-treated patients showed oligoclonal expansion, particularly of CD8+ Temra cells, and this expansion drove the decline in diversity. During treatment, patients who received proton therapy stayed relatively stable, whereas patients who received photon therapy lost naive T cells and TCR diversity and gained effector/memory populations. The survival association was assessed only in patients who died, and better survival with proton therapy was presented by the authors as a possibility rather than a demonstrated result. Across the cohort, an inverse correlation was found between a larger post-nadir drop in TCR diversity and overall survival time among patients who died.

Libraries were constructed by the immunoSEQ multiplex PCR assay. T cell repertoires were profiled with deep sequencing of rearranged TCR beta loci together with multiparametric flow cytometry. TCRdb's version of the immuneACCESS table is confined to in-frame rearrangements and falls short of the full clone set. An unresolved V gene accounts for under half of the shortfall where checked; the remainder is of unknown origin. This sample has 60,000 to 75,000 clones in its table, and approximately 86% of those were observed once. Roughly 2% of the sample comes from the top ten. The chain is made from TRBV11-2 and TRBJ2-1, and 8 junction bases match TRBD2. The starting material was peripheral blood, obtained from a patient treated with photon-based radiotherapy. The TCR comes from a middle-aged man with gastric cancer. This receptor carries the CDR3 CASSLIGGGNSYNEQFF. The DNA sequence is given as TGTGCCAGCAGCTTAATAGGCGGGGGGAACTCCTACAATGAGCAGTTCTTC.